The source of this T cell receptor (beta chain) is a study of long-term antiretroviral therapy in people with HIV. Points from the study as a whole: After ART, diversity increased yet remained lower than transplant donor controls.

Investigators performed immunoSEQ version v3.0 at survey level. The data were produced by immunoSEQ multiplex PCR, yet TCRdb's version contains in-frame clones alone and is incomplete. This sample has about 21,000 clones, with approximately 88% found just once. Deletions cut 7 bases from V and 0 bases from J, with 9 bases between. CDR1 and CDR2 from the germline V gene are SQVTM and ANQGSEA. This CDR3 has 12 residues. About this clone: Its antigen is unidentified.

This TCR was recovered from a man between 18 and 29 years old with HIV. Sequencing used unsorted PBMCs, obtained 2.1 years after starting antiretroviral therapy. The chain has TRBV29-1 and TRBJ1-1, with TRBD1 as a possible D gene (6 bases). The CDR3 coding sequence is TGCAGCGCCGAGGGGGTGAACACTGAAGCTTTCTTT. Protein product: CSAEGVNTEAFF.